These T cell receptor beta chains were read from a single sample in a study of PD-1 blockade in classical Hodgkin lymphoma. Only in-frame clones appear in the TCRdb table, and some are missing; sequencing was by immunoSEQ multiplex PCR. This table has 45,000 to 55,000 clones, over 70% appearing once. This specimen was peripheral blood mononuclear cells (PBMCs), taken at baseline. These TCRs come from a human donor with classical Hodgkin lymphoma. The CDR3 runs from the conserved cysteine through the conserved F or W. Each record gives: V gene, D gene, J gene, clone size, CDR3 protein, CDR3 DNA. A D gene is named only where the DNA matches it firmly. Rows may omit the clone size; those that give it use once, few, many or a size class.

>TRBV6-5|TRBD2|TRBJ2-5|NA
CASSSLAGGEGETQYF
TGTGCCAGCAGTTCACTAGCGGGAGGGGAGGGAGAGACCCAGTACTTC
>TRBV9|TRBD1|TRBJ1-2|NA
CASSAPRGQGYGYTF
TGTGCCAGCAGCGCGCCGAGGGGGCAGGGCTATGGCTACACCTTC
>TRBV13|NA|TRBJ2-2|NA
CASSLNTGELFF
TGTGCCAGCAGCTTGAACACCGGGGAGCTGTTTTTT
>TRBV6-1|NA|TRBJ1-5|NA
CASSEVLQPQHF
TGTGCCAGCAGTGAAGTACTTCAGCCCCAGCATTTT
>TRBV27|NA|TRBJ2-2|NA
CASSLILATGELFF
TGTGCCAGCAGTTTGATCCTGGCGACCGGGGAGCTGTTTTTT
>TRBV7-3|TRBD2|TRBJ2-1|NA
CASSPSGLAGGGNEQFF
TGTGCCAGCAGCCCCTCGGGACTAGCGGGAGGGGGCAATGAGCAGTTCTTC
>TRBV27|NA|TRBJ1-2|NA
CASSLSPGPGGYTF
TGTGCCAGCAGTTTAAGCCCAGGGCCGGGGGGCTACACCTTC
>TRBV27|TRBD1|TRBJ2-7|NA
CASSDRGYEQYF
TGTGCCAGCAGTGACAGGGGCTACGAGCAGTACTTC
>TRBV19|TRBD1|TRBJ1-1|NA
CASRRQGRGNTEAFF
TGTGCCAGTAGGCGACAGGGAAGGGGTAACACTGAAGCTTTCTTT
>TRBV30|NA|TRBJ2-5|few
CAWSVGGSQETQYF
TGTGCCTGGAGTGTAGGGGGGTCCCAAGAGACCCAGTACTTC
>TRBV19|NA|TRBJ1-2|few
CASSRTQGPASGYTF
TGTGCCAGTAGTAGGACCCAGGGACCAGCATCGGGCTACACCTTC
>TRBV6-1|NA|TRBJ2-1|NA
CATRFQGLDEQFF
TGTGCCACCCGGTTCCAAGGGTTGGATGAGCAGTTCTTC
>TRBV10-3|TRBD1|TRBJ1-2|once
CAISSSGQGDYTF
TGTGCCATCTCTTCCTCGGGACAGGGCGACTACACCTTC
>TRBV5-6|TRBD1|TRBJ2-7|NA
CASSQQGEHEQYF
TGTGCCAGCAGCCAACAGGGGGAGCACGAGCAGTACTTC
>TRBV19|TRBD1|TRBJ2-2|NA
CASRCWGTGGPGELFF
TGTGCCAGTAGATGTTGGGGGACAGGGGGCCCCGGGGAGCTGTTTTTT
>TRBV5-1|NA|TRBJ2-7|NA
CASSFGTFYEQYF
TGCGCCAGCAGCTTTGGTACTTTCTACGAGCAGTACTTC
>TRBV7-9|NA|TRBJ1-1|few
CASSLGTSNTEAFF
TGTGCCAGCAGCTTAGGGACATCAAACACTGAAGCTTTCTTT
>TRBV4-3|NA|TRBJ2-1|NA
CASSHPINSSYNEQFF
TGCGCCAGCAGCCACCCCATAAACAGCTCCTACAATGAGCAGTTCTTC
>TRBV15|NA|TRBJ2-1|NA
CATSRDLESTEQFF
TGTGCCACCAGCAGAGATCTAGAGTCGACTGAGCAGTTCTTC
>TRBV5-1|TRBD2|TRBJ2-3|NA
CASSLGTGGPTDTQYF
TGCGCCAGCAGCTTAGGTACGGGAGGGCCAACAGATACGCAGTATTTT
>TRBV9|NA|TRBJ1-4|NA
CASSVEPREKLFF
TGTGCCAGCAGCGTAGAGCCTCGGGAAAAACTGTTTTTT
>TRBV7-2|NA|TRBJ1-2|NA
CASSPHRFTGYSRDGYTF
TGTGCCAGCAGCCCCCATCGTTTCACAGGATACTCTCGGGATGGCTACACCTTC
>TRBV6-5|NA|TRBJ2-2|NA
CASSYSWGVDTGELFF
TGTGCCAGCAGTTACTCGTGGGGTGTTGACACCGGGGAGCTGTTTTTT
>TRBV4-3|TRBD1|TRBJ1-6|NA
CASSQIRGTGSSPLHF
TGCGCCAGCAGCCAAATAAGAGGGACAGGCTCCTCACCCCTCCACTTT
>TRBV30|NA|TRBJ1-5|few
CAWANRSIGPQHF
TGTGCCTGGGCGAACAGGTCTATTGGGCCCCAGCATTTT
>TRBV9|NA|TRBJ1-3|NA
CASSVTSTSGNTIYF
TGTGCCAGCAGCGTCACCAGCACCTCTGGAAACACCATATATTTT
>TRBV18|NA|TRBJ1-5|few
CASSPSVNQPQHF
TGTGCCAGCTCACCCTCAGTGAATCAGCCCCAGCATTTT
>TRBV5-1|NA|TRBJ1-2|NA
CASSFDSIYGYTF
TGCGCCAGCAGCTTCGACTCCATCTATGGCTACACCTTC
>TRBV6-1|TRBD2|TRBJ2-1|NA
CASSDSWTSGSTDEQFF
TGTGCCAGCAGTGATTCATGGACTAGCGGGAGTACCGATGAGCAGTTCTTC
>TRBV29-1|NA|TRBJ2-6|NA
CSVRHSIQSRANVLTF
TGCAGCGTTCGACATAGCATACAAAGTCGGGCCAACGTCCTGACTTTC
>TRBV6-1|NA|TRBJ1-2|once
CASRRDAYGYTF
TGTGCCAGCAGAAGGGACGCCTATGGCTACACCTTC
>TRBV5-6|NA|TRBJ1-2|NA
CASSLLGGWDYTF
TGTGCCAGCAGCTTGCTAGGGGGGTGGGACTACACCTTC
>TRBV4-1|NA|TRBJ2-7|NA
CASSQGNRGLDEQYF
TGCGCCAGCAGCCAAGGCAACAGAGGTCTGGACGAGCAGTACTTC